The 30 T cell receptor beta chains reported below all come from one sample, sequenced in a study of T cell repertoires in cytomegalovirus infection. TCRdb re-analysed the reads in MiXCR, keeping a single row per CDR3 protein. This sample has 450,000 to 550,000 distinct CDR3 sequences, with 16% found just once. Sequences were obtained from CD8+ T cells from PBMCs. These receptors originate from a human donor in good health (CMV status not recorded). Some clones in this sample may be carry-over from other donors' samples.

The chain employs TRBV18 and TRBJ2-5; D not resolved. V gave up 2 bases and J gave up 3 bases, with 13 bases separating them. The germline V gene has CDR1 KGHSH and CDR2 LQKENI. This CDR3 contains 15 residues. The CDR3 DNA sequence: TGTGCCAGCTCACCAAATCGTAGGGATAAAGAGACCCAGTACTTC. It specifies CASSPNRRDKETQYF.

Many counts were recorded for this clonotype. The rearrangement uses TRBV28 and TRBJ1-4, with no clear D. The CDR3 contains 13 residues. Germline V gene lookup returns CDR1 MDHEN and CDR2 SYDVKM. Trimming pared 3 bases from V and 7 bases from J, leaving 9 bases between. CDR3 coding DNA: TGTGCCAGCAGTTTCGTTAACAGTGAAAAACTGTTTTTT. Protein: CASSFVNSEKLFF.

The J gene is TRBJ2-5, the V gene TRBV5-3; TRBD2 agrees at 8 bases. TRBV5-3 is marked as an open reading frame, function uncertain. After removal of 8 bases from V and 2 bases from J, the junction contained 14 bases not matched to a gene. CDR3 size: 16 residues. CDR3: CASSPSGLAQQETQYF. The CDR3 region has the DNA TGTGCCAGCAGCCCATCCGGACTAGCCCAACAAGAGACCCAGTACTTC.

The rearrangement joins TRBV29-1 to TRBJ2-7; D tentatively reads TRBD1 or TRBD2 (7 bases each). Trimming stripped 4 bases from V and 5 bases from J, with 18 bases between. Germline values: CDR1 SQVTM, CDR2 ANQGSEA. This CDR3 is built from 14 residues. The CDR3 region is CSVGIRAGGDEQYF. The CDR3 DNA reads TGCAGCGTTGGGATCCGGGCAGGGGGGGACGAGCAGTACTTC.

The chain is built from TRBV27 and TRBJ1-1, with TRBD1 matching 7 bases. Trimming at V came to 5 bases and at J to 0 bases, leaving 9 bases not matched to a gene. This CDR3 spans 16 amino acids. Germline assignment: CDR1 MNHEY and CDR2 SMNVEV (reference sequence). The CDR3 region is CASSPSTGNMNTEAFF. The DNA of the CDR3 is TGTGCCAGCAGTCCTTCGACAGGGAATATGAACACTGAAGCTTTCTTT.

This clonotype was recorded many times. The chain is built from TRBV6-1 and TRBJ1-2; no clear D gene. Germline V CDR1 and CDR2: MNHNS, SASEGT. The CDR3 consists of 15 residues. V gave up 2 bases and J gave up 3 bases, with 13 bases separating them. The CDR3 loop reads CASSESERAYYGYTF. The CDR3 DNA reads TGTGCCAGCAGTGAAAGCGAAAGGGCTTACTATGGCTACACCTTC.

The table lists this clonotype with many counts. CDR3 amino acids: CASSEALRETQYF. The CDR3 DNA reads TGTGCCAGCAGTGAAGCGCTTCGGGAGACCCAGTACTTC. The J gene is TRBJ2-5, the V gene TRBV2; no definite D call. The CDR3 has 13 amino acids. The V and J ends lost 0 bases and 5 bases respectively, with 7 bases between them. In germline, CDR1 is SNHLY, CDR2 FYNNEI. Supplemented by reference TRBV2 and TRBJ2-5, the full variable domain reads EPEVTQTPSHQVTQMGQEVILRCVPISNHLYFYWYRQILGQKVEFLVSFYNNEISEKSEIFDDQFSVERPDGSNFTLKIRSTKLEDSAMYFCASSEALRETQYFGPGTRLLVL.

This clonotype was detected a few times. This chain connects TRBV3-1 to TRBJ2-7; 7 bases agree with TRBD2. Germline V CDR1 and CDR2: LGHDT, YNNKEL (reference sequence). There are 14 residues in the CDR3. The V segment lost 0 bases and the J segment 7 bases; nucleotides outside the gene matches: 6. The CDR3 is CASSQDTSVEEQYF. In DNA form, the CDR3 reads TGTGCCAGCAGCCAAGACACTAGCGTGGAGGAGCAGTACTTC.

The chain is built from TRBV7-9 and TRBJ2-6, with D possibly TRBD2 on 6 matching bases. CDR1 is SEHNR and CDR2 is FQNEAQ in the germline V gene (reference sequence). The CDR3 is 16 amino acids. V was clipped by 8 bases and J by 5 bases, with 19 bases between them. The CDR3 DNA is TGTGCCAGCTTGGGGGGACTCATTTCCCGGGCCAACGTCCTGACTTTC. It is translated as CASLGGLISRANVLTF.

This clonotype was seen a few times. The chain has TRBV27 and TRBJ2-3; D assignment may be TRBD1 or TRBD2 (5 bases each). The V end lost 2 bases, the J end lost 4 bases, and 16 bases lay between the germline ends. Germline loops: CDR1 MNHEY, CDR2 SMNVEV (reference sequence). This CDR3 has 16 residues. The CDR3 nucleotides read TGTGCCAGCAGTTTAGTTGGAAAGGGGAGCGCAGATACGCAGTATTTT. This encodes CASSLVGKGSADTQYF.

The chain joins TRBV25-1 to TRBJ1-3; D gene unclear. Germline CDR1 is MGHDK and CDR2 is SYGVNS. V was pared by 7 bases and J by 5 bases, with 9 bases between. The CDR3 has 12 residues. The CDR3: CASNGLRNTIYF. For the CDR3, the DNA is TGTGCCAGCAATGGTCTGCGAAACACCATATATTTT.

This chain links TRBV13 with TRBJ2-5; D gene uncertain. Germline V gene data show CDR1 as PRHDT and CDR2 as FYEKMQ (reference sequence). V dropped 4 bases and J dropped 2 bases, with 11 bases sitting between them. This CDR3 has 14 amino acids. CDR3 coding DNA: TGTGCCAGCAGCTCCCCCTTGGGGCAAGAGACCCAGTACTTC. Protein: CASSSPLGQETQYF.

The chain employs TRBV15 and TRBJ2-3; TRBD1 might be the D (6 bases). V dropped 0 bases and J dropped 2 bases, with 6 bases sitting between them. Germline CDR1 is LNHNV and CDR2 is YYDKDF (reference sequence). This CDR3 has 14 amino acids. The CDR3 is CATSREGATDTQYF. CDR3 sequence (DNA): TGTGCCACCAGCAGAGAGGGGGCCACAGATACGCAGTATTTT. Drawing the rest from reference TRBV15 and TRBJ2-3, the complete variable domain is DAMVIQNPRYQVTQFGKPVTLSCSQTLNHNVMYWYQQKSSQAPKLLFHYYDKDFNNEADTPDNFQSRRPNTSFCFLDIRSPGLGDTAMYLCATSREGATDTQYFGPGTRLTVL.

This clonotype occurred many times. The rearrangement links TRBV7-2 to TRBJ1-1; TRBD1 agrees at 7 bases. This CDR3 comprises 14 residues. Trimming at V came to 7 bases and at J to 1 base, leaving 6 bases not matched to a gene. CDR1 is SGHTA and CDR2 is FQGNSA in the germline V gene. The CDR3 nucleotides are TGTGCCAGCAAATTGACAGGGAAGAACACTGAAGCTTTCTTT. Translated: CASKLTGKNTEAFF.

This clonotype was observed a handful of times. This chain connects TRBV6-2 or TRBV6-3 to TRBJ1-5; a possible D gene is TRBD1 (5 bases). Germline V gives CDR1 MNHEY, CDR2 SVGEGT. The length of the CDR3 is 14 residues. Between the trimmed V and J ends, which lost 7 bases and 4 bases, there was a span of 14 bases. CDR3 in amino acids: CASTGTAQNQPQHF. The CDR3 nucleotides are TGTGCCAGCACCGGGACTGCACAAAATCAGCCCCAGCATTTT.

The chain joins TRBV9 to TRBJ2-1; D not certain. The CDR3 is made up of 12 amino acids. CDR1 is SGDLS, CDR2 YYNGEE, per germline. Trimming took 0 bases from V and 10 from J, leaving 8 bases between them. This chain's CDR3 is CASSVVPREQFF. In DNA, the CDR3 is TGTGCCAGCAGCGTAGTCCCTAGGGAGCAGTTCTTC. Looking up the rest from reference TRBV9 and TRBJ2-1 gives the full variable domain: DSGVTQTPKHLITATGQRVTLRCSPRSGDLSVYWYQQSLDQGLQFLIQYYNGEERAKGNILERFSAQQFPDLHSELNLSSLELGDSALYFCASSVVPREQFFGPGTRLTVL.

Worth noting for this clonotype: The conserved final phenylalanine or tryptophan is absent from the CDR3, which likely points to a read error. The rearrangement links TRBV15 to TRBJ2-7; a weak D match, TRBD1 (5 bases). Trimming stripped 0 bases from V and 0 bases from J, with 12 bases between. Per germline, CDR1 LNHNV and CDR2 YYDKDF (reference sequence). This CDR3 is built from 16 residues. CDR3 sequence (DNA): TGTGCCACCAGCAGAGATTCAAGGGGTCACTCCTACGAGCAGTACTTA. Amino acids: CATSRDSRGHSYEQYL.

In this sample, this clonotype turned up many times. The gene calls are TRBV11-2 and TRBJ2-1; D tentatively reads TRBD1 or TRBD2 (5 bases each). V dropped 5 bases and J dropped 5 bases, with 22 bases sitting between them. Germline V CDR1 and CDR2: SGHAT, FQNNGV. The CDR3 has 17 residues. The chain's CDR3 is CASSRNRGPSTDNEQFF. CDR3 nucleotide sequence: TGTGCCAGCAGCCGCAACCGGGGCCCCAGCACTGACAATGAGCAGTTCTTC.

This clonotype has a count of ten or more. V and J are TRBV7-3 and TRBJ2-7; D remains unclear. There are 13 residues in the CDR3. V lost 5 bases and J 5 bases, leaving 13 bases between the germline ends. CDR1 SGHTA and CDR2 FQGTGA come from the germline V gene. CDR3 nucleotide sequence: TGTGCCAGCAGCCCAGGACGAGGAGACGAGCAGTACTTC. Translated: CASSPGRGDEQYF.

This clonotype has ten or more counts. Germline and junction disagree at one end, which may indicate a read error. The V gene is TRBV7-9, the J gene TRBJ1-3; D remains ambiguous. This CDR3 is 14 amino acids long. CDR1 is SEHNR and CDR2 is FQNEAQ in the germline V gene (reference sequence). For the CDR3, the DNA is TGTGCCACCAGCCCGCAGCCGTCTGGAAACACCATATATTTT. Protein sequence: CATSPQPSGNTIYF.

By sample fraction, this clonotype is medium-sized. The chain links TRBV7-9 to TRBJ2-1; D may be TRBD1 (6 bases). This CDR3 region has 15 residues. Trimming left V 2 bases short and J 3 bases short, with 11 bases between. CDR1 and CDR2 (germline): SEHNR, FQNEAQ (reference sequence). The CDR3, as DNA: TGTGCCAGCAGCTTACGGACAGAGGTCTACAATGAGCAGTTCTTC. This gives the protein CASSLRTEVYNEQFF. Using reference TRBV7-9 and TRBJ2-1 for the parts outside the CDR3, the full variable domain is DTGVSQNPRHKITKRGQNVTFRCDPISEHNRLYWYRQTLGQGPEFLTYFQNEAQLEKSRLLSDRFSAERPKGSFSTLEIQRTEQGDSAMYLCASSLRTEVYNEQFFGPGTRLTVL.

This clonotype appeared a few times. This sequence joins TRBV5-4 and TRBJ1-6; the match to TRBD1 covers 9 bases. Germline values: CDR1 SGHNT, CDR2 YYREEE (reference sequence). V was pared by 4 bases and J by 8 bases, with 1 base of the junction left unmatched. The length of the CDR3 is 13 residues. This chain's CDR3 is CASSNRGHSPLHF. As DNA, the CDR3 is TGTGCCAGCAGCAACAGGGGGCATTCACCCCTCCACTTT.

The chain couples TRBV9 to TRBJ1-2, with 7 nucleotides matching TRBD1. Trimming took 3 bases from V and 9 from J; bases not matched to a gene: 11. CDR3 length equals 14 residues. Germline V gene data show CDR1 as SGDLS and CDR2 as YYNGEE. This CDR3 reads CASSAQRQGGSYTF. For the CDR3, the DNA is TGTGCCAGCAGCGCCCAAAGACAGGGTGGTAGCTACACCTTC.

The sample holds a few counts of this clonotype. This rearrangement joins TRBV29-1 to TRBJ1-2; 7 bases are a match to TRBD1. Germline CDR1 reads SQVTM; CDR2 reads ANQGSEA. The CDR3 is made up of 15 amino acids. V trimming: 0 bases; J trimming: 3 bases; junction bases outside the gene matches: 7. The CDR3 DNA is TGCAGCGTTGAAGATAGGGCAGGGGGGGACTATGGCTACACCTTC. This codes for CSVEDRAGGDYGYTF.

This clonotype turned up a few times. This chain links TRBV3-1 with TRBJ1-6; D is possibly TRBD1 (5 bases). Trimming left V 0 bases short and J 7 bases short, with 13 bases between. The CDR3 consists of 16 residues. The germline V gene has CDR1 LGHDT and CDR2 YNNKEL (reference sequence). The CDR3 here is CASSQDGAGANSPLHF. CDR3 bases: TGTGCCAGCAGCCAAGATGGGGCAGGCGCAAATTCACCCCTCCACTTT.

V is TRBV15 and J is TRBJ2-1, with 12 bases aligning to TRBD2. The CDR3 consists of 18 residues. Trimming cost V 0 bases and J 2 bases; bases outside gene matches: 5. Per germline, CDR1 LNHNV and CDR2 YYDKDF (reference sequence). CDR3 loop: CATSRDGLAGLTYNEQFF. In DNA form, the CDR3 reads TGTGCCACCAGCAGAGATGGACTAGCGGGACTTACCTACAATGAGCAGTTCTTC.

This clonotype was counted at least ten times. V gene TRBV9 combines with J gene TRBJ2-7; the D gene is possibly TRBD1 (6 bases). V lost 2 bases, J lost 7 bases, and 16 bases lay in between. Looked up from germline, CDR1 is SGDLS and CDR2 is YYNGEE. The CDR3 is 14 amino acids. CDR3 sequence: CASSVPQTGGEQYF. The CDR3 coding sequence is TGTGCCAGCAGCGTTCCCCAGACAGGCGGGGAGCAGTACTTC.

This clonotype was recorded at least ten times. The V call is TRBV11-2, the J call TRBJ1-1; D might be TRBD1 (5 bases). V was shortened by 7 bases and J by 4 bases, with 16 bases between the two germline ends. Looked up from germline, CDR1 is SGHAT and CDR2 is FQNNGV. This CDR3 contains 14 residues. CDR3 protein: CASTLGAGGTEAFF. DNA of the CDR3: TGTGCCAGCACCCTTGGGGCCGGGGGCACTGAAGCTTTCTTT.

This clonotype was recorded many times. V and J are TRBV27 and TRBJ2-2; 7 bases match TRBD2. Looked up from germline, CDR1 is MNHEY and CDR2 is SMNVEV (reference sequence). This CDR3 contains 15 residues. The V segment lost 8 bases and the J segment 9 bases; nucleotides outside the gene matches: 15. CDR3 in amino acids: CASSSWLAVHRELFF. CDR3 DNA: TGTGCCAGCTCATCCTGGCTAGCGGTTCACCGGGAGCTGTTTTTT.

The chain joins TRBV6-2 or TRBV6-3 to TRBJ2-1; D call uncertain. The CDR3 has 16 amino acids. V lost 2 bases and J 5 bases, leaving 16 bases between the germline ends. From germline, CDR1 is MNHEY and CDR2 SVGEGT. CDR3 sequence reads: CASSYAPLRYDNEQFF. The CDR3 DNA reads TGTGCCAGCAGTTACGCACCTCTGAGGTACGACAATGAGCAGTTCTTC.